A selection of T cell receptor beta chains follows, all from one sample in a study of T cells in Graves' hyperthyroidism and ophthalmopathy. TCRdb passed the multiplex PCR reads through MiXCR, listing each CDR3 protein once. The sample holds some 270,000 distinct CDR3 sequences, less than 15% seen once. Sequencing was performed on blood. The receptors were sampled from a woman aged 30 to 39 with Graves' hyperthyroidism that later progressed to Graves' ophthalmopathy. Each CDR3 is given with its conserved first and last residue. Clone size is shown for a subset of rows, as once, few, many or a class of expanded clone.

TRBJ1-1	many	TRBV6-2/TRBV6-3	CASRRAPGIGMTEAFF
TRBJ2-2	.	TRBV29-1	CSAARGNTGELFF
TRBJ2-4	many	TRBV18	CASSLGLADIAKNIQYF
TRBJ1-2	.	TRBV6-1	CASRRGGAGLNYGYTF
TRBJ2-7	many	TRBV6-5	CASSYRGGEGYEQYF
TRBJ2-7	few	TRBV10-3	CAISGGTGGIYEQYF
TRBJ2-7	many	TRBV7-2	CASSFRSGSLRSYEQYF
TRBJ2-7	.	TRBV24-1	CATSEGGQGEQYF
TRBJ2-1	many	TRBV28	CASSTGDRYNEQFF
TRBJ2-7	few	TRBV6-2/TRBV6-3	CAASGAYEQYF
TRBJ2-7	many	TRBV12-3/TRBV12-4	CASSQGQDEQYF
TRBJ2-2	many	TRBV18	CASSPQGSGSTGELFF
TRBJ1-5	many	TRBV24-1	CATSERRTGGYQPQHF
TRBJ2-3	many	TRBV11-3	CASSPRQNTDTQYF
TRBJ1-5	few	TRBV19	CASSLRTGRNQPQHF
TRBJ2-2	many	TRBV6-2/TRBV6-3	CASSYELAGNTGELFF
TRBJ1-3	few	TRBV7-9	CASSLNGDPRSGNTIYF
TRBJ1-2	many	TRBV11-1	CASSLAQGRNYGYTF
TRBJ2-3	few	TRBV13	CASSFTRTSGKDTQYF